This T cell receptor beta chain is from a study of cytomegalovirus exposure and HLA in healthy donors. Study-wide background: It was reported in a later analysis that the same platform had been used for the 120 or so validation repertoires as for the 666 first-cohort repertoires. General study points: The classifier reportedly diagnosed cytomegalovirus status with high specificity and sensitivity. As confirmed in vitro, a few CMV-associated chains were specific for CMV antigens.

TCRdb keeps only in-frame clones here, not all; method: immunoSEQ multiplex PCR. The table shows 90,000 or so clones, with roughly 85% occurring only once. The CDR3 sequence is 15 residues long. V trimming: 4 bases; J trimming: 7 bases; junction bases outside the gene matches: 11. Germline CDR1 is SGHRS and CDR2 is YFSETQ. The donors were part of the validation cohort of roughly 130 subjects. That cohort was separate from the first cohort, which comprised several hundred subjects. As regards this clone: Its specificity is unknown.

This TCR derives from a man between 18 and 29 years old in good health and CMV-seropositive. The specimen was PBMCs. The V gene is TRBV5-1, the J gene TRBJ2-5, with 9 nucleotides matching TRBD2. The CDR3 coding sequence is TGCGCCAGCAGCACGATACTAGCGGGCCCCCGGACCCAGTACTTC. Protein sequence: CASSTILAGPRTQYF.